This entry is about one T cell receptor beta chain. Antigen specificity is unknown. The sample belongs to a study of T cell repertoires in cytomegalovirus infection. Study summary: Indications of both CMV infection and matching HLA type were provided by public TCR beta signatures.

Study findings and constraints: There were HLA-C-restricted CMV-specific TCR beta clonotypes dominating the ex vivo response.

Germline CDR1 and CDR2: KGHSH and LQKENI. The CDR3 totals 13 residues. Trimming removed 2 bases at V and 5 bases at J, with 7 bases between. TCRdb passed the reads through MiXCR, listing each CDR3 protein once. Of approximately 730,000 distinct CDR3 sequences listed, roughly 36% are singletons. V is TRBV18 and J is TRBJ1-3; D uncertain. The TCR sequence derives from a human donor in good health (CMV status not recorded). Some clones in this sample may be carry-over from other donors' samples. The input for sequencing was cultured PBMCs, taken from culture after CMV antigen stimulation. DNA for the CDR3: TGTGCCAGCTCACCAGAACAGAGAAACACCATATATTTT. The encoded protein is CASSPEQRNTIYF. Variable domain in full (rest from reference TRBV18 and TRBJ1-3): NAGVMQNPRHLVRRRGQEARLRCSPMKGHSHVYWYRQLPEEGLKFMVYLQKENIIDESGMPKERFSAEFPKEGPSILRIQQVVRGDSAAYFCASSPEQRNTIYFGEGSWLTVV.